This T cell receptor beta chain appears in the sequencing data of a study of immune heterogeneity within non-small cell lung tumors. As for the study in general: There were several squamous cell carcinomas, around 11 non-squamous carcinomas and 1 tumor not otherwise specified.

Amplification of TCR beta CDR3 was performed by multiplex PCR with 32 V and 13 J primers. TCRdb reprocessed the multiplex PCR reads with MiXCR, giving one entry per CDR3 protein. The sample has about 3,300 distinct CDR3 sequences, around 51% seen once. Study-level results: For the most part, the T-cell receptor beta clonotypes present at high frequency were distinct from one individual patient to the next. Recurring identical dominant CDR3 beta clonotypes were observed across tumor sites within a patient, together with site-unique high-frequency clones.

Bulk tumor genomic DNA was the template, and each sample received around 650 ng. Widely spaced biopsies, several per primary tumor, were obtained at surgery. It was patients with untreated, newly diagnosed non-small cell lung cancer who underwent curative surgery. The CDR3 extends over 16 amino acids. CDR1 and CDR2 (germline): SEHNR, FQNEAQ (reference sequence). Trimming cost V 2 bases and J 3 bases, with 17 bases left between them. In the case of this clonotype: Its antigen remains unknown.

The sample taken for sequencing was lung tumor tissue. This sequence originates from a man between 60 and 75 years old with non-small cell lung cancer. The chain has TRBV7-9 and TRBJ2-7, with D possibly being TRBD2 (5 bases). DNA for the CDR3: TGTGCCAGCAGCTTAAGTATAGAACACCGGGACTACGAGCAGTACTTC. Its translation is CASSLSIEHRDYEQYF.